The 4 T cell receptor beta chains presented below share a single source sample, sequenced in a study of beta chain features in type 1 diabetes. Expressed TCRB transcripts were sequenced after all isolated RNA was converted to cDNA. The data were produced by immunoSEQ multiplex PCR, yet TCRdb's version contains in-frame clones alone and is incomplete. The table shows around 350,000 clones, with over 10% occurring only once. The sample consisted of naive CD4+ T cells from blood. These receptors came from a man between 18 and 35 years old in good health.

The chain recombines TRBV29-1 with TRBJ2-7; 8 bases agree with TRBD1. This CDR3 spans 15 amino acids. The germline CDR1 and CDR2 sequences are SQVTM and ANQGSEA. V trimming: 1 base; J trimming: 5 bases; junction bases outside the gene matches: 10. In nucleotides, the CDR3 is TGCAGCGTTGAAGTGGGCAGGGGGCAGGTAGACGAGCAGTACTTC. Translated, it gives CSVEVGRGQVDEQYF.

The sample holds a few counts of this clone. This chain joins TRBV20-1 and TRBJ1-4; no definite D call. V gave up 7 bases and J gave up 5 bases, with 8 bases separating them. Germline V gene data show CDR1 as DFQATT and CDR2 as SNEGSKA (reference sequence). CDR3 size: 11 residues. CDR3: CSGGENEKLFF. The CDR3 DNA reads TGCAGTGGGGGAGAGAATGAAAAACTGTTTTTT.

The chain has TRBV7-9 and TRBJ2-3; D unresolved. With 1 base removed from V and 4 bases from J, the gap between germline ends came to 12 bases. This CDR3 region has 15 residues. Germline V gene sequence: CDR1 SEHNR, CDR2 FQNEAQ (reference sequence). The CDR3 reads CASSLDGAESDTQYF. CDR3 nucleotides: TGTGCCAGCAGCTTAGACGGCGCGGAGTCAGATACGCAGTATTTT.

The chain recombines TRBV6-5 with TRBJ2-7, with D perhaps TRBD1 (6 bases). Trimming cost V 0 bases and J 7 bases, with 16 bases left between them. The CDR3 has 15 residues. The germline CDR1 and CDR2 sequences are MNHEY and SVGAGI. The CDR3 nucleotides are TGTGCCAGCAGTTACTCGACAGTGAGAGGGGGAGAGCAGTACTTC. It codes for CASSYSTVRGGEQYF.